These 26 T cell receptor delta chains originate from one sample sequenced in a study of Vδ1+ human thymocytes. Study-wide points: In the thymus, TRG and TRD repertoires looked highly polyclonal with Gaussian CDR3 lengths.

Their antigens are not known. Extracted RNA was reverse transcribed into cDNA. The CDR3 regions were amplified by multiplex PCR from V-gene primers to a constant-region primer. TCRdb reanalysed the multiplex PCR reads via CATT. The sample shows 80,000 or so delta-chain clones, around 30% of them seen only once. Sequenced input: Vdelta1+ gamma-delta thymocytes from the thymus. Specified subset: FACS-sorted CD3+ TCRalphabeta- TCRVdelta1+ TCRVdelta2- thymocytes. Source of these receptors: a boy under two years old who had congenital heart surgery.

The chain is built from TRDV1 and TRDJ1; D is perhaps TRDD3 (6 bases). Germline V CDR1 and CDR2: TSWWSYY, QGS. This CDR3 has 14 residues. V gave up 2 bases and J gave up 11 bases, with 18 bases separating them. The CDR3 here is CALGELKPGEDLIF. The CDR3 region has the DNA TGTGCTCTTGGGGAATTGAAACCTGGGGAGGACCTCATCTTT.

This clone was observed a handful of times. The chain uses TRDV1 and TRDJ1, with 8 bases aligning to TRDD3. With 2 bases clipped from V and 0 bases from J, the junction kept 20 bases outside the gene matches. Germline V gives CDR1 TSWWSYY, CDR2 QGS. This CDR3 region has 21 residues. The CDR3: CALGESRDYRDTAKYTDKLIF. CDR3 nucleotide sequence: TGTGCTCTTGGGGAAAGTAGAGACTACCGGGATACGGCTAAGTACACCGATAAACTCATCTTT.

This clone has only one observation. The chain has TRDV1 and TRDJ1; 8 bases are shared with TRDD2. V lost 0 bases and J lost 2; bases outside the gene matches: 29. CDR1 TSWWSYY and CDR2 QGS come from the germline V gene. This CDR3 has 24 residues. Here the CDR3 reads CALGELSIAFLGMVGARTTDKLIF. CDR3 in DNA: TGTGCTCTTGGGGAACTTTCCATCGCCTTCCTAGGGATGGTGGGGGCACGGACGACCGATAAACTCATCTTT.

The rearrangement joins TRDV1 to TRDJ1; 11 bases are shared with TRDD3. CDR3 length equals 24 residues. J gave up 0 bases and V 0 bases, and 24 bases lay outside the gene matches. Germline CDR1 is TSWWSYY and CDR2 is QGS. The chain's CDR3 is CALGELNTPPREWGIRGNTDKLIF. CDR3 bases: TGTGCTCTTGGGGAACTAAACACCCCCCCACGGGAGTGGGGGATACGGGGTAACACCGATAAACTCATCTTT.

This clone occurred a few times. This sequence joins TRDV1 and TRDJ1; TRDD3 agrees at 12 bases. The CDR3 length is 22 residues. CDR1 and CDR2 from the germline V gene are TSWWSYY and QGS. The V gene end was trimmed by 0 bases and the J gene end by 0 bases; junction bases not matched to a gene: 17. The CDR3 DNA sequence: TGTGCTCTTGGGGAACTGTTCCAACGTACTGGGGGATACCCCTTCAACACCGATAAACTCATCTTT. Translation: CALGELFQRTGGYPFNTDKLIF.

This clone was picked up a small number of times. The J gene is TRDJ1, the V gene TRDV1, with 12 bases identical to TRDD3. Germline V gene data show CDR1 as TSWWSYY and CDR2 as QGS. CDR3 length: 23 residues. V shed 0 bases, J shed 0 bases, and the junction held 20 bases outside the gene matches. The CDR3 loop is CALGELGPQVLGDTPPDTDKLIF. The CDR3 DNA sequence: TGTGCTCTTGGGGAACTCGGTCCGCAGGTACTGGGGGATACCCCCCCCGACACCGATAAACTCATCTTT.

The J gene is TRDJ1, the V gene TRDV1; TRDD3 matches at 7 bases. V lost 2 bases, J lost 2 bases, and 26 bases stayed unmatched. This CDR3 is 22 amino acids long. In germline, CDR1 is TSWWSYY, CDR2 QGS. The CDR3 DNA reads as TGTGCTCTTGGGGAAATAGCGTCTCCTCGGAAACTACTGGGGAAACCAACCGATAAACTCATCTTT. It specifies CALGEIASPRKLLGKPTDKLIF.

This clone was detected a few times. This chain links TRDV1 with TRDJ1; 7 bases map to TRDD3. From germline, CDR1 is TSWWSYY and CDR2 QGS. V trimming: 3 bases; J trimming: 5 bases; junction bases outside the gene matches: 18. The CDR3 totals 18 residues. The CDR3 region is CALGDAPHIPYWGDKLIF. Written as DNA, the CDR3 is TGTGCTCTTGGGGACGCCCCCCACATCCCGTACTGGGGTGATAAACTCATCTTT.

This clone has only a few counts. The chain has TRDV1 and TRDJ2, with 10 bases identical to TRDD3. Trimming cost V 0 bases and J 8 bases; bases outside gene matches: 21. The CDR3 is 21 amino acids. Germline V gene lookup returns CDR1 TSWWSYY and CDR2 QGS. The CDR3, as DNA: TGTGCTCTTGGGGAACTAGAGAGGTCGGTCGGGACTGGGGGATTTAGGGCACAACTCTTCTTT. The encoded protein is CALGELERSVGTGGFRAQLFF.

The V and J genes are TRDV1 and TRDJ1; 11 bases are shared with TRDD3. Trimming cost V 0 bases and J 3 bases; bases outside gene matches: 12. CDR3 length: 19 amino acids. The germline V gene encodes CDR1 TSWWSYY and CDR2 QGS. The CDR3 loop reads CALGELNRPWGILADKLIF. The CDR3 nucleotides read TGTGCTCTTGGGGAACTGAACCGACCCTGGGGGATACTCGCCGATAAACTCATCTTT.

The chain employs TRDV1 and TRDJ1, with a possible D match to TRDD2 (6 bases). Germline assignment: CDR1 TSWWSYY and CDR2 QGS. Trimming took 0 bases from V and 6 from J, leaving 32 bases between them. The CDR3 sequence is 21 residues long. In DNA, the CDR3 is TGTGCTCTTGGGGAACTCTCCTACCGACTACCCCCAAATTCGTGTGCCTATAAACTCATCTTT. This codes for CALGELSYRLPPNSCAYKLIF.

This clone was seen more than once but under ten times. The chain carries TRDV1 and TRDJ1; D is possibly TRDD2 (5 bases). This CDR3 has 20 residues. The V and J ends lost 2 bases and 0 bases respectively, with 25 bases between them. Germline CDR1 reads TSWWSYY; CDR2 reads QGS. The CDR3 nucleotides are TGTGCTCTTGGGGAATTCCTCCTCAGGCCCCCTCGTACGTACACCGATAAACTCATCTTT. Its protein is CALGEFLLRPPRTYTDKLIF.

The chain uses TRDV1 and TRDJ1; 13 nucleotides agree with TRDD3. The CDR3 loop spans 17 amino acids. The germline V gene has CDR1 TSWWSYY and CDR2 QGS. After removal of 5 bases from V and 6 bases from J, the junction contained 12 bases not matched to a gene. Written as DNA, the CDR3 is TGTGCTCTTGGGACATACTGGGGGATACGCGTAAATTATAAACTCATCTTT. Its translation: CALGTYWGIRVNYKLIF.

This sequence joins TRDV1 and TRDJ1; D call uncertain. CDR3 length: 20 residues. CDR1 TSWWSYY and CDR2 QGS come from the germline V gene. Deletions cut 5 bases from V and 2 bases from J, with 30 bases between. CDR3 loop: CALGCRPTLRRIKKTDKLIF. CDR3 DNA sequence: TGTGCTCTTGGGTGTCGGCCCACCTTACGGCGGATCAAGAAAACCGATAAACTCATCTTT.

The V call is TRDV1, the J call TRDJ1; TRDD3 matches 10 bases. This CDR3 spans 21 amino acids. Germline CDR1 reads TSWWSYY; CDR2 reads QGS. J was trimmed by 2 bases and V by 2 bases; bases with no gene match: 20. CDR3: CALGEYVGPKWLGDITDKLIF. CDR3 DNA: TGTGCTCTTGGGGAATACGTAGGCCCGAAATGGCTGGGGGATATAACCGATAAACTCATCTTT.

Only one count was recorded for this clone. The chain is built from TRDV1 and TRDJ1; possibly TRDD3 for D (7 bases). The CDR3 spans 20 residues. Trimming pared 3 bases from V and 0 bases from J, leaving 26 bases between. CDR1 and CDR2 from the germline V gene are TSWWSYY and QGS. The CDR3 DNA reads as TGTGCTCTTGGGGAGGAAATTCCTAAGGGGGTACTGGGGTACACCGATAAACTCATCTTT. It codes for CALGEEIPKGVLGYTDKLIF.

This clone was picked up a small number of times. V gene TRDV1 combines with J gene TRDJ1, with TRDD2 as a possible D gene (5 bases). From germline, CDR1 is TSWWSYY and CDR2 QGS. The CDR3 loop spans 19 amino acids. With 3 bases removed from V and 0 bases from J, the gap between germline ends came to 23 bases. Written as DNA, the CDR3 is TGTGCTCTTGGGGACCCCGCCTTCGTATCCCCGTTTTACACCGATAAACTCATCTTT. Translation: CALGDPAFVSPFYTDKLIF.

The V call is TRDV1, the J call TRDJ1; TRDD3 agrees at 8 bases. V gave up 4 bases and J gave up 2 bases; unmatched junction bases: 18. Germline CDR1 and CDR2: TSWWSYY and QGS. The CDR3 contains 19 residues. The CDR3 sequence is CALGANALLAMGDTDKLIF. Here the CDR3 DNA reads TGTGCTCTTGGGGCCAACGCCCTCCTTGCAATGGGGGATACCGATAAACTCATCTTT.

Concerning this clone: The junction does not match germline at one end; this may be a read error. The rearrangement uses TRDV2 and TRDJ3; 11 bases are shared with TRDD3. There are 24 residues in the CDR3. Germline CDR1 is GEAIGNYY and CDR2 is EKD. The DNA for the CDR3 is TGTGCCTATGCCCCGAGCGTGGACTGGGGGATAAGTTATAACGCGTCCTGGGACACCCGACGGATGTTTTTC. Residues: CAYAPSVDWGISYNASWDTRRMFF.

The chain is built from TRDV1 and TRDJ1; TRDD3 is a possible D gene (6 bases). Deletions cut 1 base from V and 1 base from J, with 25 bases between. Germline V gene sequence: CDR1 TSWWSYY, CDR2 QGS. The CDR3 covers 20 residues. The DNA of the CDR3 is TGTGCTCTTGGGGAACACCGACGAGGGGATTTCATCTCGGGCACCGATAAACTCATCTTT. Amino acid sequence: CALGEHRRGDFISGTDKLIF.

In this sample, this clone turned up a few times. The rearrangement uses TRDV1 and TRDJ1; tentative D call: TRDD3 (8 bases). This CDR3 contains 24 residues. Germline V gives CDR1 TSWWSYY, CDR2 QGS. Trimming left V 0 bases short and J 0 bases short, with 35 bases between. CDR3 protein: CALGELQRGLPSPPGILHTDKLIF. CDR3 nucleotides: TGTGCTCTTGGGGAACTCCAAAGGGGCCTTCCTTCACCGCCGGGGATACTCCACACCGATAAACTCATCTTT.

This clone was picked up a small number of times. The J gene is TRDJ1, the V gene TRDV1, with a tentative D call TRDD3 (6 bases). Trimming shortened V by 4 bases and J by 5 bases, and 23 bases separated the two germline ends. This CDR3 has 17 residues. The germline V gene has CDR1 TSWWSYY and CDR2 QGS. The CDR3 region is CALGVFFSLGKGDKLIF. The CDR3 bases are TGTGCTCTTGGGGTCTTCTTCTCTCTGGGGAAAGGGGATAAACTCATCTTT.

This clone was counted between two and nine times. The gene calls are TRDV1 and TRDJ1; D uncertain. V was shortened by 2 bases and J by 3 bases, with 16 bases between the two germline ends. Germline CDR1 reads TSWWSYY; CDR2 reads QGS. CDR3 length: 16 amino acids. The CDR3 region has the DNA TGTGCTCTTGGGGAATTCCCACCGATAGGAGCCGATAAACTCATCTTT. Protein: CALGEFPPIGADKLIF.

The rearrangement links TRDV2 to TRDJ1; 7 bases are shared with TRDD3. CDR1 is GEAIGNYY, CDR2 EKD, per germline. The CDR3 consists of 18 residues. The ends lost 5 bases at V and 3 bases at J; junction bases unmatched: 20. The CDR3 loop reads CACAHRGRGYASPDKLIF. The CDR3 DNA reads TGTGCCTGTGCCCATCGGGGAAGAGGATACGCAAGTCCCGATAAACTCATCTTT.

This chain connects TRDV1 to TRDJ1, with 7 positions matching TRDD3. The CDR3 covers 27 residues. The germline CDR1 and CDR2 sequences are TSWWSYY and QGS. The V gene end was trimmed by 0 bases and the J gene end by 0 bases; junction bases not matched to a gene: 37. The CDR3 nucleotides are TGTGCTCTTGGGGAACTTATTTCCCACCCCCGAGGGCCTACAGCCCTGGGGGGGAGCCTGTACACCGATAAACTCATCTTT. Encoded protein: CALGELISHPRGPTALGGSLYTDKLIF.

The chain uses TRDV1 and TRDJ1; a possible D gene is TRDD3 (5 bases). The CDR3 is made up of 19 amino acids. Trimming stripped 0 bases from V and 3 bases from J, with 23 bases between. Germline V gene sequence: CDR1 TSWWSYY, CDR2 QGS. CDR3 loop: CALGELPGGCWDVPDKLIF. For the CDR3, the DNA is TGTGCTCTTGGGGAACTGCCCGGAGGCTGCTGGGACGTACCCGATAAACTCATCTTT.